This TCR beta chain was profiled in a study of T cell responses to AZD1222 COVID-19 vaccine. Germline values: CDR1 SEHNR, CDR2 FQNEAQ (reference sequence). This CDR3 spans 15 amino acids. V trimming: 6 bases; J trimming: 0 bases; junction bases outside the gene matches: 5. Assay used: immunoSEQ multiplex PCR; TCRdb lists only in-frame clones, some missing. The data show about 100,000 clones, 70% to 90% seen once. Sample: peripheral blood, taken 28 days after the second AZD1222 dose. The clonotype was recovered from an adult who received the AZD1222 COVID-19 vaccine. The chain is built from TRBV7-9 and TRBJ2-1; TRBD2 aligns across 7 bases. CDR3 DNA: TGTGCCAGCAGACCAGCGGGGAGCTCCTACAATGAGCAGTTCTTC. It yields the protein CASRPAGSSYNEQFF.